This T cell receptor (beta chain) was identified in a study of T cell changes during pregnancy in multiple sclerosis. The CDR3 length is 15 residues. Trimming took 4 bases from V and 1 from J; bases not matched to a gene: 5. Germline V gives CDR1 LGHNA, CDR2 YNFKEQ. The assay was immunoSEQ multiplex PCR, and TCRdb's table has in-frame clones only and misses some. Among roughly 80,000 clones, roughly 94% were seen once, and the ten largest hold over 1.1%. This clone was recorded once. This TCR derives from a female donor with multiple sclerosis, enrolled in a pregnancy study. The V call is TRBV4-2, the J call TRBJ1-1; 8 nucleotides align to TRBD1. The input for sequencing was peripheral blood, taken before pregnancy. The CDR3 region has the DNA TGTGCCAGCAGCCCGGCTGGGACAGGGAACACTGAAGCTTTCTTT. Protein: CASSPAGTGNTEAFF.